A selection of T cell receptor beta chains follows, all from one sample in a study of molecular identifiers for immune sequencing clone quantification. Using its own MiXCR run on the PCR reads, TCRdb lists one record per CDR3 protein. The repertoire holds more than 250,000 distinct CDR3 sequences, with about a fifth as singletons. The specimen sequenced was naive CD8+ T cells from blood, with Jurkat cell RNA spiked in. The source of these receptors is a human donor in good health. Some libraries in this study had Jurkat cell RNA spiked in. CDR3s include the opening cysteine and the closing phenylalanine or tryptophan. D genes are given only for firm matches. Not all rows give a size; the values are once, few, many and, for expanded clones, a class.

CDR3nt: TGTGCCAGCAGAGGACCCGCACCAGATACGCAGTATTTT; CDR3aa: CASRGPAPDTQYF; j_gene: TRBJ2-3; abundance: many; v_gene: TRBV27; d_gene: NA
CDR3nt: TGTGCCAGCAGCCCTCCCTCTATCCGACAGGGAGAAGAGACCCAGTACTTC; CDR3aa: CASSPPSIRQGEETQYF; j_gene: TRBJ2-5; abundance: few; v_gene: TRBV14; d_gene: TRBD1
CDR3nt: TGTGCCTGGAGTATTTTCTCCTACGAGCAGTACTTC; CDR3aa: CAWSIFSYEQYF; j_gene: TRBJ2-7; abundance: many; v_gene: TRBV30; d_gene: NA
CDR3nt: TGTGCCAGCAGCCTCGGGAGCAGAGAGACCCAGTACTTC; CDR3aa: CASSLGSRETQYF; j_gene: TRBJ2-5; abundance: many; v_gene: TRBV7-9; d_gene: NA
CDR3nt: TGTGCCAGCAGTGGAAGGACTAGCGGGGGTGGAACCTACAATGAGCAGTTCTTC; CDR3aa: CASSGRTSGGGTYNEQFF; j_gene: TRBJ2-1; abundance: many; v_gene: TRBV2; d_gene: TRBD2
CDR3nt: TGCAGTGCTAGAGATCAGGTAGCAGAGAACACCGGGGAGCTGTTTTTT; CDR3aa: CSARDQVAENTGELFF; j_gene: TRBJ2-2; abundance: many; v_gene: TRBV20-1; d_gene: NA
CDR3nt: TGTGCCAGCAGCTTATTTAACAGCGTGATAGAAGCTTTCTTT; CDR3aa: CASSLFNSVIEAFF; j_gene: TRBJ1-1; abundance: many; v_gene: TRBV13; d_gene: NA
CDR3nt: TGTGCCAGCCGTCGGGTCGGGCCAATCGAAGCTTTCTTT; CDR3aa: CASRRVGPIEAFF; j_gene: TRBJ1-1; abundance: many; v_gene: TRBV12-3/TRBV12-4; d_gene: NA
CDR3nt: TGTGCCAGCACCCCTCCCGGGACTTTAACAGATACGCAGTATTTT; CDR3aa: CASTPPGTLTDTQYF; j_gene: TRBJ2-3; abundance: many; v_gene: TRBV7-9; d_gene: NA
CDR3nt: TGTGCCTGGAGAGAGACAGGGGGCACTGAAGCTTTCTTT; CDR3aa: CAWRETGGTEAFF; j_gene: TRBJ1-1; abundance: many; v_gene: TRBV30; d_gene: TRBD1
CDR3nt: TGTGCCAGCAGGTCGGACAGGCGGGGTAGCAATCAGCCCCAGCATTTT; CDR3aa: CASRSDRRGSNQPQHF; j_gene: TRBJ1-5; abundance: many; v_gene: TRBV6-2/TRBV6-3; d_gene: TRBD1
CDR3nt: TGTGCCAGTAGTCGACTAGCGGGGGGTGGCACAGATACGCAGTATTTT; CDR3aa: CASSRLAGGGTDTQYF; j_gene: TRBJ2-3; abundance: many; v_gene: TRBV19; d_gene: TRBD2
CDR3nt: TGTGCCAGCAGTCAGGGTCCCAGCAATCAGCCCCAGCATTTT; CDR3aa: CASSQGPSNQPQHF; j_gene: TRBJ1-5; abundance: few; v_gene: TRBV6-6; d_gene: NA
CDR3nt: TGTGCCAGCAGCTCGCCCCCGGTTCCCGACAGGCAAGAGACCCAGTACTTC; CDR3aa: CASSSPPVPDRQETQYF; j_gene: TRBJ2-5; abundance: many; v_gene: TRBV7-9; d_gene: NA
CDR3nt: TGTGCCAGCAGTTCACCGGGACTGCATAATTCACCCCTCCACTTT; CDR3aa: CASSSPGLHNSPLHF; j_gene: TRBJ1-6; abundance: many; v_gene: TRBV28; d_gene: NA
CDR3nt: TGTGCCAGCAGGCCCGGGACCCAGTCTAATGAAAAACTGTTTTTT; CDR3aa: CASRPGTQSNEKLFF; j_gene: TRBJ1-4; abundance: few; v_gene: TRBV6-2/TRBV6-3; d_gene: NA
CDR3nt: TGTGCCAGCAGATCGGACAGGGGACGGAGCCGAACTGAAGCTTTCTTT; CDR3aa: CASRSDRGRSRTEAFF; j_gene: TRBJ1-1; abundance: NA; v_gene: TRBV7-9; d_gene: TRBD1
CDR3nt: TGCGCCAGCAGCCAAGATTGGGCCGCCGGGTACGAGCAGTACTTC; CDR3aa: CASSQDWAAGYEQYF; j_gene: TRBJ2-7; abundance: many; v_gene: TRBV4-3; d_gene: NA
CDR3nt: TGCAGCGTTGAAGTTCGGGGTAGCGGCGAGCAGTACTTC; CDR3aa: CSVEVRGSGEQYF; j_gene: TRBJ2-7; abundance: many; v_gene: TRBV29-1; d_gene: NA
CDR3nt: TGTGCCAGCTCCATTTCGAGCGGGAGTTTCACAGATACGCAGTATTTT; CDR3aa: CASSISSGSFTDTQYF; j_gene: TRBJ2-3; abundance: many; v_gene: TRBV19; d_gene: TRBD2
CDR3nt: TGTGCCAGCAGCTTAGAACACATGAACACTGAAGCTTTCTTT; CDR3aa: CASSLEHMNTEAFF; j_gene: TRBJ1-1; abundance: many; v_gene: TRBV7-6; d_gene: NA
CDR3nt: TGTGCCAGCAGTCATGGGAAACAAGAGACCCAGTACTTC; CDR3aa: CASSHGKQETQYF; j_gene: TRBJ2-5; abundance: few; v_gene: TRBV27; d_gene: NA
CDR3nt: TGTGCCAGCAGCCAAGAAGGGGGCGAGACGATAGATACGCAGTATTTT; CDR3aa: CASSQEGGETIDTQYF; j_gene: TRBJ2-3; abundance: few; v_gene: TRBV3-1; d_gene: TRBD1
CDR3nt: TGTGCCAGCAGCCGTTGGACTAACTCCTACGAGCAGTACTTC; CDR3aa: CASSRWTNSYEQYF; j_gene: TRBJ2-7; abundance: many; v_gene: TRBV3-1; d_gene: NA
CDR3nt: TGTGCCAGCAGTTATACAGAGGCCTATAATTCACCCCTCCACTTT; CDR3aa: CASSYTEAYNSPLHF; j_gene: TRBJ1-6; abundance: many; v_gene: TRBV6-2/TRBV6-3; d_gene: NA
CDR3nt: TGTGCCAGCAGCTTGATCGGAGCGAACGAGCAGTACTTC; CDR3aa: CASSLIGANEQYF; j_gene: TRBJ2-7; abundance: many; v_gene: TRBV5-4; d_gene: NA
CDR3nt: TGTGCTAGTGCCTCATGGGGGGAGGCAGACAATGAGCAGTTCTTC; CDR3aa: CASASWGEADNEQFF; j_gene: TRBJ2-1; abundance: many; v_gene: TRBV12-5; d_gene: NA
CDR3nt: TGTGCCAGCACCAGGGCCAGCTCCTACGAGCAGTACTTC; CDR3aa: CASTRASSYEQYF; j_gene: TRBJ2-7; abundance: many; v_gene: TRBV12-3/TRBV12-4; d_gene: NA
CDR3nt: TGTGCCAGCAGCCGAGGCACCGGGGGCCGCGAGCAGTACTTC; CDR3aa: CASSRGTGGREQYF; j_gene: TRBJ2-7; abundance: many; v_gene: TRBV27; d_gene: NA
CDR3nt: TGTGCCAGCAGCCCAAGCTCCTACGAGCAGCACTTC; CDR3aa: CASSPSSYEQHF; j_gene: TRBJ2-7; abundance: NA; v_gene: TRBV7-6; d_gene: NA
CDR3nt: TGTGCCAGCAGCCCCTCGCGATATGGTGGCATGAGCACAGATACGCAGTATTTT; CDR3aa: CASSPSRYGGMSTDTQYF; j_gene: TRBJ2-3; abundance: many; v_gene: TRBV7-9; d_gene: NA
CDR3nt: TGTGCCAGCAGCTTAGGGGTTAGCGGCTCCTACGAGCAGTACTTC; CDR3aa: CASSLGVSGSYEQYF; j_gene: TRBJ2-7; abundance: few; v_gene: TRBV7-9; d_gene: NA
CDR3nt: TGTGCCAGCAGTTACACCTCTAGCGGAATCTACGAGCAGTACTTC; CDR3aa: CASSYTSSGIYEQYF; j_gene: TRBJ2-7; abundance: NA; v_gene: TRBV6-2/TRBV6-3; d_gene: TRBD2
CDR3nt: TGTGCCAGCAGCTCCCAGGAATCTACAGGGGTAAATGAAGCTTTCTTT; CDR3aa: CASSSQESTGVNEAFF; j_gene: TRBJ1-1; abundance: many; v_gene: TRBV7-9; d_gene: TRBD1
CDR3nt: TGCAGTGCTCAAGGGGAGGTTGGGGCCTACGAGCAGTACTTC; CDR3aa: CSAQGEVGAYEQYF; j_gene: TRBJ2-7; abundance: NA; v_gene: TRBV20-1; d_gene: NA
CDR3nt: TGTGCCAGCAGCTTAGTAGGGTTGGCCTCTGAAGCTTTCTTT; CDR3aa: CASSLVGLASEAFF; j_gene: TRBJ1-1; abundance: many; v_gene: TRBV7-2; d_gene: NA
CDR3nt: TGTGCCAGCAGCAACCCTGACAGGCCCTTTTCTGGGGCCAACGTCCTGACTTTC; CDR3aa: CASSNPDRPFSGANVLTF; j_gene: TRBJ2-6; abundance: many; v_gene: TRBV7-9; d_gene: NA
CDR3nt: TGTGCCAGCGGCTTAGACAGCACCTACGAGCAGTACTTC; CDR3aa: CASGLDSTYEQYF; j_gene: TRBJ2-7; abundance: NA; v_gene: TRBV7-6; d_gene: NA
CDR3nt: TGTGCCAGCAGCCAGCGTGGGAGTGGCGCAGATACGCAGTATTTT; CDR3aa: CASSQRGSGADTQYF; j_gene: TRBJ2-3; abundance: many; v_gene: TRBV6-5; d_gene: NA
CDR3nt: TGCAGTGCTAGAGGACAAATCCACGAGCAGTACTTC; CDR3aa: CSARGQIHEQYF; j_gene: TRBJ2-7; abundance: NA; v_gene: TRBV20-1; d_gene: NA
CDR3nt: TGTGCCAGCACCTCCCCCGGGGGGACAGATACGCAGTATTTT; CDR3aa: CASTSPGGTDTQYF; j_gene: TRBJ2-3; abundance: many; v_gene: TRBV25-1; d_gene: TRBD2
CDR3nt: TGTGCCTGGAGTGTAGGCGACGAGCAGTACTTC; CDR3aa: CAWSVGDEQYF; j_gene: TRBJ2-7; abundance: many; v_gene: TRBV30; d_gene: NA
CDR3nt: TGTGCCAGCTCCGGGACAGAGAGCTCTGGGGCCAACGTCCTGACTTTC; CDR3aa: CASSGTESSGANVLTF; j_gene: TRBJ2-6; abundance: many; v_gene: TRBV27; d_gene: TRBD1
CDR3nt: TGTGCCAGCAGCGTAGGAGACGGGACCTACAATGAGCAGTTCTTC; CDR3aa: CASSVGDGTYNEQFF; j_gene: TRBJ2-1; abundance: many; v_gene: TRBV9; d_gene: NA
CDR3nt: TGTGCCTGGAGTGTACTGTCGGACGAGCAGTACTTC; CDR3aa: CAWSVLSDEQYF; j_gene: TRBJ2-7; abundance: many; v_gene: TRBV30; d_gene: NA
CDR3nt: TGCGCCAGCAGCTTGGCCCCGACAGGCCCCTACGAGCAGTACTTC; CDR3aa: CASSLAPTGPYEQYF; j_gene: TRBJ2-7; abundance: many; v_gene: TRBV5-1; d_gene: NA
CDR3nt: TGTGCCACCAGCAGAGAAACCGGGACCGCCGAAGCTTTCTTT; CDR3aa: CATSRETGTAEAFF; j_gene: TRBJ1-1; abundance: NA; v_gene: TRBV15; d_gene: NA
CDR3nt: TGTGCCAGCAACGGGGCCAACGTCCTGACTTTC; CDR3aa: CASNGANVLTF; j_gene: TRBJ2-6; abundance: many; v_gene: TRBV11-1; d_gene: NA
CDR3nt: TGCGCCAGCAGCCAAGATTTGATGTACCACACAGATACGCAGTATTTT; CDR3aa: CASSQDLMYHTDTQYF; j_gene: TRBJ2-3; abundance: NA; v_gene: TRBV4-1; d_gene: NA
CDR3nt: TGCAGTGCTAGGAGACTAGCGGGAGCGGAGTCAGATACGCAGTATTTT; CDR3aa: CSARRLAGAESDTQYF; j_gene: TRBJ2-3; abundance: many; v_gene: TRBV20-1; d_gene: TRBD2
CDR3nt: TGTGCCAGCAGCCACAGGGGGCGAGGGAACACTGAAGCTTTCTTT; CDR3aa: CASSHRGRGNTEAFF; j_gene: TRBJ1-1; abundance: many; v_gene: TRBV3-1; d_gene: TRBD1
CDR3nt: TGCAGCGTTGAATCGGGTTTCTCCGTCGAGCAGTACTTC; CDR3aa: CSVESGFSVEQYF; j_gene: TRBJ2-7; abundance: many; v_gene: TRBV29-1; d_gene: NA